The 22 T cell receptor beta chains below come from one sample, sequenced in a study of regulatory T cells in long-lasting Graves disease. Time point indicated: newly diagnosed GD, antithyroid drugs for less than 3 months. PBMCs provided the RNA from which the TCR library was made. Building the TCR beta libraries relied on iRepertoire HTBI primers, and CDR3 regions underwent Arm-PCR. TCRdb redid the calling of the multiplex PCR reads with MiXCR, one entry per CDR3 protein. The sample yields 400,000 to 650,000 distinct CDR3 sequences, 16% seen once. These same records also appear under a second study, on T cells in Graves' hyperthyroidism and ophthalmopathy.

The material sequenced was peripheral blood mononuclear cells (PBMCs), taken at new diagnosis, from a patient treated with antithyroid drugs. Source of these receptors: a woman aged 35 to 59 with Graves disease.

The chain uses TRBV20-1 and TRBJ2-7; 14 positions agree with TRBD2. From germline, CDR1 is DFQATT and CDR2 SNEGSKA (reference sequence). The length of the CDR3 is 15 residues. CDR3 sequence (DNA): TGCAGCACAGGACTAGCGGGGGGCGAGCCCTACGAGCAGTACTTC. It specifies CSTGLAGGEPYEQYF.

The chain has TRBV13 and TRBJ2-1; the match to TRBD2 covers 9 bases. V lost 5 bases, J lost 1 base, and 9 bases stayed unmatched. Germline CDR1 reads PRHDT; CDR2 reads FYEKMQ (reference sequence). The CDR3 length is 17 residues. The CDR3 coding sequence is TGTGCCAGCAGCGTACTCAGCGGGGGGAAATCCTACAATGAGCAGTTCTTC. Translating it yields CASSVLSGGKSYNEQFF. Full variable domain (remainder filled in from reference TRBV13 and TRBJ2-1): AAGVIQSPRHLIKEKRETATLKCYPIPRHDTVYWYQQGPGQDPQFLISFYEKMQSDKGSIPDRFSAQQFSDYHSELNMSSLELGDSALYFCASSVLSGGKSYNEQFFGPGTRLTVL.

The sample holds many counts of this clonotype. This chain connects TRBV6-1 to TRBJ1-2, with TRBD1 as a possible D gene (5 bases). The V end lost 6 bases, the J end lost 5 bases, and 13 bases lay between the germline ends. The CDR3 length is 13 residues. Germline CDR1 reads MNHNS; CDR2 reads SASEGT. CDR3 residues: CASSTAGGYGYTF. In DNA form, the CDR3 reads TGTGCCAGCAGCACCGCCGGGGGGTATGGCTACACCTTC.

The chain is built from TRBV5-1 and TRBJ2-7; possible D gene TRBD2, 6 bases. CDR1 and CDR2 from the germline V gene are SGHRS and YFSETQ. The CDR3 extends over 13 amino acids. Trimming stripped 1 base from V and 6 bases from J, with 11 bases between. The CDR3 sequence: CASSLSSEGEQYF. The CDR3 region has the DNA TGCGCCAGCAGCTTGTCTAGCGAGGGCGAGCAGTACTTC.

The chain combines TRBV2 with TRBJ2-2, with 12 bases that match TRBD1. Germline V gene data show CDR1 as SNHLY and CDR2 as FYNNEI. Losses at the gene ends were 9 bases for V and 6 bases for J; bases not matched to a gene: 5. This CDR3 contains 14 residues. In DNA, the CDR3 is TGTGCCAGAGGGGACAGGGGGCGCCCCGGGGAGCTGTTTTTT. Translation gives CARGDRGRPGELFF.

This clonotype was counted many times. This chain connects TRBV5-1 to TRBJ1-2; possibly TRBD1 for D (6 bases). Germline values: CDR1 SGHRS, CDR2 YFSETQ. Trimming left V 1 base short and J 3 bases short, with 10 bases between. The length of the CDR3 is 14 residues. Here the CDR3 reads CASSLTGWDYGYTF. The CDR3, as DNA: TGCGCCAGCAGCTTGACAGGGTGGGACTATGGCTACACCTTC. The whole variable domain, remainder taken from reference TRBV5-1 and TRBJ1-2, is KAGVTQTPRYLIKTRGQQVTLSCSPISGHRSVSWYQQTPGQGLQFLFEYFSETQRNKGNFPGRFSGRQFSNSRSEMNVSTLELGDSALYLCASSLTGWDYGYTFGSGTRLTVV.

This clonotype was seen at least ten times. This chain connects TRBV6-1 to TRBJ1-2, with 11 bases matching TRBD1. The CDR3 length is 15 residues. The germline V gene has CDR1 MNHNS and CDR2 SASEGT. Trimming removed 0 bases from V and 6 bases from J; junction bases left unmatched: 3. This chain's CDR3 is CASSEARTGGNGYTF. The DNA of the CDR3 is TGTGCCAGCAGTGAAGCGAGGACAGGGGGCAATGGCTACACCTTC.

The table lists this clonotype with many counts. The V gene is TRBV18, the J gene TRBJ1-3, with D maybe TRBD1 (6 bases). Germline CDR1 and CDR2: KGHSH and LQKENI. The length of the CDR3 is 16 residues. The ends were cut back, 4 bases at V and 0 bases at J, with 13 bases in the middle. The CDR3 DNA sequence: TGTGCCAGCTCACAACCGGGACACCGCTCTGGAAACACCATATATTTT. Translated: CASSQPGHRSGNTIYF.

This clonotype showed up just a few times. The J gene is TRBJ1-1, the V gene TRBV10-2; 8 bases fit TRBD1. The V and J ends lost 8 bases and 6 bases, in that order; junction bases with no gene match: 11. Looked up from germline, CDR1 is WSHSY and CDR2 is SAAADI. The CDR3 runs to 14 residues. The CDR3 region has the DNA TGCGCCAGCCGGGACAGGTCTCTCAGCGCTGAAGCTTTCTTT. Protein product: CASRDRSLSAEAFF.

The table lists this clonotype with many counts. The chain employs TRBV7-9 and TRBJ1-1; D is ambiguous. Trimming pared 9 bases from V and 1 base from J, leaving 12 bases between. CDR3 length equals 13 residues. The V gene's germline CDR1 is SEHNR and CDR2 FQNEAQ (reference sequence). The CDR3 DNA follows: TGTGCCAGTTTCGGGCAGTCGAACACTGAAGCTTTCTTT. Amino acids: CASFGQSNTEAFF.

This clonotype has ten or more counts. The V and J genes are TRBV27 and TRBJ1-2, with no clear D. The V and J ends lost 2 bases and 4 bases respectively, with 14 bases between them. This CDR3 has 15 amino acids. Germline loops: CDR1 MNHEY, CDR2 SMNVEV (reference sequence). CDR3 DNA: TGTGCCAGCAGTTTAAGTTCGGACTGGGGCTATGGCTACACCTTC. As protein: CASSLSSDWGYGYTF.

This clonotype was seen many times. CDR3 DNA: TGTGCCAGCAGTGATTGGGGGCGCGGCCCCTACGAGCAGTACTTC. It translates to CASSDWGRGPYEQYF. The chain employs TRBV6-1 and TRBJ2-7; possible D gene TRBD1, 6 bases. This CDR3 spans 15 amino acids. Deletions cut 3 bases from V and 2 bases from J, with 14 bases between. Per germline, CDR1 MNHNS and CDR2 SASEGT.

This clonotype was seen many times. The J gene is TRBJ2-5, the V gene TRBV11-2; tentatively, D is TRBD1 or TRBD2 (7 bases each). The germline gives CDR1 SGHAT, CDR2 FQNNGV. V lost 5 bases, J lost 9 bases, and 16 bases lay in between. CDR3 size: 13 residues. The CDR3 loop reads CASSSDREGAQYF. The DNA of the CDR3 is TGTGCCAGCAGCAGTGACAGGGAGGGGGCCCAGTACTTC.

This clonotype was seen only a few times. The V gene is TRBV11-2, the J gene TRBJ2-3; 12 bases line up with TRBD2. This CDR3 comprises 19 residues. Germline V gene data show CDR1 as SGHAT and CDR2 as FQNNGV. V was clipped by 1 base and J by 2 bases; unmatched bases: 10. The CDR3 sequence: CASSLGGLAGGPVTDTQYF. The CDR3 nucleotides are TGTGCCAGCAGCTTAGGAGGTCTAGCGGGGGGGCCGGTCACAGATACGCAGTATTTT.

This chain joins TRBV28 and TRBJ2-5; 9 positions agree with TRBD2. CDR3 length: 15 residues. The trim removed 7 bases at V and 9 bases at J, leaving 15 bases unmatched. In germline, CDR1 is MDHEN, CDR2 SYDVKM. The CDR3 DNA sequence: TGTGCCAGCACCTTTAGCGGGGGACTAGGAAAGGCCCAGTACTTC. Protein: CASTFSGGLGKAQYF.

This clonotype was seen only a few times. This chain connects TRBV20-1 to TRBJ1-3, with 9 positions matching TRBD1. J gave up 7 bases and V 3 bases, and 7 bases lay outside the gene matches. Germline-derived CDR1 and CDR2 are DFQATT and SNEGSKA (reference sequence). The CDR3 has 14 amino acids. DNA for the CDR3: TGCAGTGCTAGCCCGGGACAGGGAATTAACACCATATATTTT. Encoded protein: CSASPGQGINTIYF.

This clonotype was recorded at least ten times. The chain has TRBV7-3 and TRBJ2-1, with D unresolved. The CDR3 is made up of 13 amino acids. Germline V gene sequence: CDR1 SGHTA, CDR2 FQGTGA. Trimming cost V 4 bases and J 5 bases, with 9 bases left between them. This CDR3 reads CASSSPMDNEQFF. The CDR3 DNA reads as TGTGCCAGCAGCTCCCCGATGGACAATGAGCAGTTCTTC. Together with reference TRBV7-3 and TRBJ2-1, the CDR3 gives the full variable domain: GAGVSQTPSNKVTEKGKYVELRCDPISGHTALYWYRQSLGQGPEFLIYFQGTGAADDSGLPNDRFFAVRPEGSVSTLKIQRTERGDSAVYLCASSSPMDNEQFFGPGTRLTVL.

This clonotype has only one observation. This rearrangement joins TRBV28 to TRBJ1-2; no clear D gene. V was clipped by 10 bases and J by 5 bases, with 17 bases between them. The CDR3 is 13 residues long. The germline V gene has CDR1 MDHEN and CDR2 SYDVKM. CDR3 sequence: CATNHLAGYGYTF. The DNA for the CDR3 is TGTGCCACAAACCACCTAGCAGGATATGGCTACACCTTC.

This chain connects TRBV19 to TRBJ2-5, with TRBD2 matching 8 bases. Unmatched junction bases numbered 10, after V lost 5 bases and J lost 5 bases. CDR1 and CDR2 from the germline V gene are LNHDA and SQIVND (reference sequence). CDR3 length: 15 residues. The CDR3 nucleotides read TGTGCCAGTAGTGCCGGACTAGCTACTCCGGAGACCCAGTACTTC. Its translation: CASSAGLATPETQYF.

This clonotype was recorded at least ten times. V usage is TRBV11-2 and J usage is TRBJ1-1; 7 nucleotides agree with TRBD1. The CDR3 has 13 amino acids. Germline CDR1 SGHAT, CDR2 FQNNGV. V lost 6 bases to trimming and J lost 5 bases; unmatched junction nucleotides: 6. The CDR3 spells CASRHTGVTEAFF. The CDR3 DNA sequence: TGTGCCAGCAGACATACAGGGGTAACTGAAGCTTTCTTT.

The CDR3 coding sequence is TGTGCCAGCAGCCGCTGGGGGGAAAAACTGTTTTTT. Translated, it gives CASSRWGEKLFF. The chain recombines TRBV7-6 with TRBJ1-4; tentative D call: TRBD1 (5 bases). Germline CDR1 SGHVS, CDR2 FNYEAQ. This CDR3 is 12 amino acids long. The germline V and J ends were trimmed by 5 bases and 8 bases, with 9 bases remaining between them.

This clonotype was detected ten times or more. The rearrangement joins TRBV5-1 to TRBJ1-1; unclear D gene. There are 18 residues in the CDR3. The V and J ends lost 2 bases and 4 bases respectively, with 24 bases between them. From germline, CDR1 is SGHRS and CDR2 YFSETQ. CDR3: CASSFQLLDVHMGTEAFF. DNA for the CDR3: TGCGCCAGCAGCTTCCAACTGTTAGACGTCCATATGGGCACTGAAGCTTTCTTT. The complete variable domain, with remaining parts taken from reference TRBV5-1 and TRBJ1-1, reads KAGVTQTPRYLIKTRGQQVTLSCSPISGHRSVSWYQQTPGQGLQFLFEYFSETQRNKGNFPGRFSGRQFSNSRSEMNVSTLELGDSALYLCASSFQLLDVHMGTEAFFGQGTRLTVV.